Listed here are 6 T cell receptor beta chains from one sample, sequenced in a study of graft-versus-host responses after intestinal transplantation. Clones were read by immunoSEQ multiplex PCR, and TCRdb kept only the in-frame ones, dropping some. The sample has tens of thousands of clones; 80% to 95% are singletons. The specimen was bone marrow, collected approximately 100 weeks after intestinal transplantation. The receptors were gathered from a human patient who received an intestinal transplant, so some T cells may come from the graft donor.

The gene calls are TRBV11-2 and TRBJ2-7, with 11 bases identical to TRBD1. The length of the CDR3 is 17 residues. Per germline, CDR1 SGHAT and CDR2 FQNNGV. V lost 9 bases, J lost 0 bases, and 13 bases stayed unmatched. Here the CDR3 reads CASREGRTGGPSYEQYF. The CDR3 region has the DNA TGTGCCAGTAGGGAGGGCCGGACAGGGGGCCCCTCCTACGAGCAGTACTTC. Full variable domain (missing parts from reference TRBV11-2 and TRBJ2-7): EAGVAQSPRYKIIEKRQSVAFWCNPISGHATLYWYQQILGQGPKLLIQFQNNGVVDDSQLPKDRFSAERLKGVDSTLKIQPAKLEDSAVYLCASREGRTGGPSYEQYFGPGTRLTVT.

The V and J genes are TRBV6-6 and TRBJ2-2; the match to TRBD2 covers 9 bases. Per germline, CDR1 MNHNY and CDR2 SVGAGI (reference sequence). The CDR3 runs 15 residues. Losses at the gene ends were 0 bases for V and 6 bases for J; bases not matched to a gene: 2. CDR3 coding DNA: TGTGCCAGCAGTTACTCCGGCGGGGGGGCCGGGGAGCTGTTTTTT. Translating gives CASSYSGGGAGELFF.

This chain joins TRBV19 and TRBJ2-1, with D unresolved. Trimming stripped 3 bases from V and 5 bases from J, with 14 bases between. This CDR3 has 15 amino acids. The germline V gene has CDR1 LNHDA and CDR2 SQIVND (reference sequence). For the CDR3, the DNA is TGTGCCAGTAGTATTAGCAGTACCCTAAACAATGAGCAGTTCTTC. Translation gives CASSISSTLNNEQFF.

This clone is a singleton in its sample. CDR3 protein: CASSWTGTGSYEQYF. CDR3 nucleotides: TGTGCCAGCAGCTGGACCGGGACAGGGTCCTACGAGCAGTACTTC. This chain connects TRBV5-4 to TRBJ2-7; 9 positions match TRBD1. Unmatched junction bases numbered 5, after V lost 3 bases and J lost 1 base. From germline, CDR1 is SGHNT and CDR2 YYREEE (reference sequence). CDR3 length: 15 residues.

This clone showed up just once. The rearrangement joins TRBV28 to TRBJ2-7, with 9 bases that match TRBD1. CDR1 and CDR2 (germline): MDHEN, SYDVKM. This CDR3 has 14 amino acids. Trimming took 8 bases from V and 7 from J; bases not matched to a gene: 12. The CDR3 loop is CASRKGDRVGEQYF. Here the CDR3 DNA reads TGTGCCAGCCGCAAGGGGGACAGGGTAGGGGAGCAGTACTTC.

The chain has TRBV10-1 and TRBJ1-5, with TRBD1 identical over 8 bases. The V segment lost 8 bases and the J segment 6 bases; nucleotides outside the gene matches: 6. CDR1 and CDR2 (germline): WNHNN, SYGVQD (reference sequence). The CDR3 runs to 13 residues. CDR3: CASGQGMGQPQHF. The DNA of the CDR3 is TGCGCCAGCGGACAGGGAATGGGTCAGCCCCAGCATTTT.